These 21 T cell receptor beta chains were sequenced from one sample in a study of shared clonotypes between healthy human individuals (dated by TCRdb to about 2020). Library prep was done by the immunoSEQ multiplex PCR assay. TCRdb provides this immuneACCESS table in a form limited to in-frame rearrangements. Some clones are lacking; in checked studies, under half of them reflect an unresolved V gene, and why the rest are absent is not known. For this sample the table gives hundreds of thousands of clones, of which 95% were detected only once. The ten largest account for 0.095% to 0.14% of the sample. CD8 naive samples consisted of CD45RO-negative cells that were positively selected for CCR7, yielding a CD45RA+CCR7+ population without TemRA cells. The sequencing sample was made of naive CD8+ T cells sorted from blood. The cell subset or site tag for this specimen amounts to: CD45RA+CCR7+. All receptors come from a woman between 25 and 40 years old in good health.

The chain is built from TRBV5-8 and TRBJ2-7; 8 bases align to TRBD1. Germline trimming cut 5 bases from V and 5 bases from J; bases unmatched to any gene: 12. The CDR3 contains 15 residues. Germline V gene data show CDR1 as SGHTS and CDR2 as YDEGEE. The CDR3 here is CASRTNEDRVNEQYF. The CDR3 DNA sequence: TGTGCCAGCAGGACCAACGAGGACAGGGTTAACGAGCAGTACTTC.

This clone has a handful of counts. The V gene is TRBV9, the J gene TRBJ1-1, with unresolved D. The V end lost 0 bases, the J end lost 3 bases, and 15 bases lay between the germline ends. Germline V gene data show CDR1 as SGDLS and CDR2 as YYNGEE. The CDR3 is 16 residues long. As DNA, the CDR3 is TGTGCCAGCAGCGTAGGGGCCCCCGCGGGCCACACTGAAGCTTTCTTT. Translating it yields CASSVGAPAGHTEAFF.

The chain combines TRBV6-1 with TRBJ2-7; 10 bases align to TRBD2. The germline gives CDR1 MNHNS, CDR2 SASEGT. V shed 2 bases and J 5 bases; nucleotides not matched to a gene: 6. The CDR3 is made up of 15 amino acids. Here the CDR3 reads CASSEKAGGPDEQYF. The CDR3 DNA is TGTGCCAGCAGTGAAAAAGCGGGAGGGCCGGACGAGCAGTACTTC.

The rearrangement links TRBV5-8 to TRBJ1-1; the D gene is possibly TRBD1 (6 bases). The CDR3 length is 15 residues. Trimming shortened V by 1 base and J by 1 base, and 11 bases separated the two germline ends. Germline CDR1 is SGHTS and CDR2 is YDEGEE. CDR3 residues: CASSLRPGENTEAFF. In DNA, the CDR3 is TGTGCCAGCAGCTTGAGGCCAGGGGAGAACACTGAAGCTTTCTTT.

The chain uses TRBV9 and TRBJ1-1; 8 bases align to TRBD1. The ends lost 3 bases at V and 4 bases at J; junction bases unmatched: 8. The CDR3 consists of 15 residues. The germline V gene has CDR1 SGDLS and CDR2 YYNGEE. The CDR3 loop reads CASSGRQGYGTEAFF. The CDR3 DNA reads as TGTGCCAGCAGCGGCCGACAGGGGTACGGCACTGAAGCTTTCTTT.

V gene TRBV7-8 combines with J gene TRBJ1-1; D not certain. Germline V lookup: CDR1 SGHVS, CDR2 FQNEAQ. The CDR3 totals 14 residues. V was trimmed by 1 base and J by 5 bases, leaving 11 bases between them. CDR3 sequence: CASSLVRKRTEAFF. CDR3 bases: TGTGCCAGCAGCTTAGTGAGGAAAAGGACTGAAGCTTTCTTT.

The J gene is TRBJ2-5, the V gene TRBV7-6; possibly TRBD2 for D (5 bases). V was clipped by 2 bases and J by 5 bases, with 15 bases between them. There are 15 residues in the CDR3. Germline CDR1 and CDR2: SGHVS and FNYEAQ. This CDR3 is CASSLSQWEFETQYF. DNA of the CDR3: TGTGCCAGCAGCTTATCCCAGTGGGAGTTCGAGACCCAGTACTTC.

V and J are TRBV27 and TRBJ2-2, with D uncertain. The ends were cut back, 3 bases at V and 6 bases at J, with 5 bases in the middle. The germline gives CDR1 MNHEY, CDR2 SMNVEV (reference sequence). CDR3 length: 12 amino acids. As DNA, the CDR3 is TGTGCCAGCAGTTTTGTTGCCGGGGAGCTGTTTTTT. Translating it yields CASSFVAGELFF.

The chain joins TRBV5-6 to TRBJ1-2; D might be TRBD1 (5 bases). V lost 3 bases, J lost 4 bases, and 13 bases lay in between. This CDR3 has 14 residues. The germline V gene has CDR1 SGHDT and CDR2 YYEEEE. The chain's CDR3 is CASSSSDRIYGYTF. The CDR3 DNA reads as TGTGCCAGCAGCTCCTCCGACAGAATCTATGGCTACACCTTC.

The gene calls are TRBV27 and TRBJ2-1; possibly TRBD2 for D (6 bases). The CDR3 spans 15 residues. The V gene's germline CDR1 is MNHEY and CDR2 SMNVEV (reference sequence). V was clipped by 3 bases and J by 3 bases, with 12 bases between them. In DNA, the CDR3 is TGTGCCAGCAGTTTGGAGGGATTCTTCTACAATGAGCAGTTCTTC. Amino acids: CASSLEGFFYNEQFF.

This chain joins TRBV13 and TRBJ1-4; no definite D call. Per germline, CDR1 PRHDT and CDR2 FYEKMQ (reference sequence). Deletions cut 3 bases from V and 5 bases from J, with 10 bases between. The CDR3 has 14 amino acids. This CDR3 reads CASSLRQANEKLFF. The DNA of the CDR3 is TGTGCCAGCAGCTTGAGGCAGGCGAATGAAAAACTGTTTTTT.

This chain joins TRBV5-6 and TRBJ1-5, with D unresolved. There are 15 residues in the CDR3. Germline-derived CDR1 and CDR2 are SGHDT and YYEEEE. With 4 bases removed from V and 7 bases from J, the gap between germline ends came to 18 bases. CDR3 coding DNA: TGTGCCAGCAGCCACCCATCGGGAATGAGGCAGCCCCAGCATTTT. Translating it yields CASSHPSGMRQPQHF.

V is TRBV7-9 and J is TRBJ2-1; D tentatively reads TRBD1 or TRBD2 (5 bases each). Germline V CDR1 and CDR2: SEHNR, FQNEAQ (reference sequence). Trimming cost V 0 bases and J 8 bases, with 11 bases left between them. The CDR3 runs 14 residues. The CDR3 protein is CASSLAQGTDEQFF. DNA for the CDR3: TGTGCCAGCAGCTTAGCGCAAGGGACCGATGAGCAGTTCTTC.

The chain joins TRBV21-1 to TRBJ2-7; TRBD2, the table's D call, lacks a check against the DNA. TRBV21-1 is a listed pseudogene. The CDR3 contains 12 residues. As DNA, the CDR3 is TGTGCCAGCAGCAACGCTAGCTCAAAGCAGTACTTC. It yields the protein CASSNASSKQYF.

The CDR3 nucleotides are TGTGCCAGCAGTATGCAAGGAGCGGGAGGCCACGAGCAGTACTTC. Translation gives CASSMQGAGGHEQYF. V and J are TRBV28 and TRBJ2-7; the match to TRBD2 covers 9 bases. V trimming: 5 bases; J trimming: 5 bases; junction bases outside the gene matches: 10. The CDR3 runs to 15 residues. Germline V gives CDR1 MDHEN, CDR2 SYDVKM.

The rearrangement joins TRBV28 to TRBJ1-5; possible D gene TRBD1, 6 bases. CDR1 is MDHEN and CDR2 is SYDVKM in the germline V gene. CDR3 length: 15 amino acids. Trimming took 2 bases from V and 4 from J, leaving 12 bases between them. DNA of the CDR3: TGTGCCAGCAGTTTAAGTTGGGGGGCAAATCAGCCCCAGCATTTT. This codes for CASSLSWGANQPQHF.

The J gene is TRBJ2-3, the V gene TRBV28; D unclear. Germline values: CDR1 MDHEN, CDR2 SYDVKM. Trimming took off 2 bases at V and 2 bases at J, with 5 bases between the two ends. The CDR3 covers 13 residues. The CDR3 bases are TGTGCCAGCAGTTTAGCAACCACAGATACGCAGTATTTT. Translating gives CASSLATTDTQYF.

The table lists this clone with a count of one. The V call is TRBV7-5, the J call TRBJ2-7; the DNA was not used to check the table's D call, TRBD1. TRBV7-5 has pseudogene status. This CDR3 has 15 amino acids. CDR3 bases: TGTGCCAGCAGCCCTCGGACAGGCGGAATCTACGAGCAGTACTTC. Translating it yields CASSPRTGGIYEQYF.

The chain links TRBV4-1 to TRBJ1-2; no clear D gene. Germline CDR1 and CDR2: MGHRA and YSYEKL. This CDR3 spans 16 amino acids. V was clipped by 4 bases and J by 3 bases, with 18 bases between them. CDR3 coding DNA: TGCGCCAGCAGCCCCTTTTCTTCCGTGCGACACTATGGCTACACCTTC. This sequence encodes CASSPFSSVRHYGYTF.

The chain employs TRBV4-1 and TRBJ2-7; no clear D gene. Looked up from germline, CDR1 is MGHRA and CDR2 is YSYEKL. This CDR3 contains 15 residues. V was trimmed by 4 bases and J by 4 bases, leaving 17 bases between them. The CDR3 DNA sequence: TGCGCCAGCAGCCTCCGACTGGCCCTGGCGTACGAGCAGTACTTC. This gives the protein CASSLRLALAYEQYF.

This clone was found once. The rearrangement links TRBV6-5 to TRBJ2-7; the D gene is possibly TRBD2 (6 bases). Trimming took off 10 bases at V and 0 bases at J, with 7 bases between the two ends. The CDR3 is 11 amino acids. Germline CDR1 is MNHEY and CDR2 is SVGAGI. The CDR3 region is CATGVSYEQYF. Here the CDR3 DNA reads TGTGCCACGGGGGTCTCCTACGAGCAGTACTTC.